The rows below give T cell receptor beta chains drawn from one sample of a study of blood T cell repertoires in COVID-19. Sequencing was performed with immunoSEQ multiplex PCR; in TCRdb, only in-frame clones are kept and a portion is missing. The repertoire holds 250,000 to 300,000 clones, roughly 86% seen once, with around 11% in the top ten. Input material: peripheral blood. These receptors originate from a woman between 25 and 40 years old with COVID-19, enrolled during active disease. Both conserved end residues are part of each CDR3. The D gene is left open where the match is weak. Clone sizes are given selectively: once, few, many, or a class where the clone is expanded.

J gene | D gene | V gene | clone size | CDR3 DNA | CDR3 protein
TRBJ2-2 | . | TRBV6-5 | . | TGTGCCAGCAAGGGCTCCTGGAGGACCGGGGAGCTGTTTTTT | CASKGSWRTGELFF
TRBJ2-7 | TRBD2 | TRBV28 | . | TGTGCCAGCAGTTTTGTTAGGCTAGCGGATATAAGCTCCTACGAGCAGTACTTC | CASSFVRLADISSYEQYF
TRBJ2-7 | TRBD2 | TRBV5-1 | . | TGCGCCAGCAGCTCTACCGGGACTAGCTCCTACGAGCAGTACTTC | CASSSTGTSSYEQYF
TRBJ1-3 | . | TRBV9 | . | TGTGCCAGCAGCGTAGGGGCTTTGATGGGGGGTACTGGAAACACCATATATTTT | CASSVGALMGGTGNTIYF
TRBJ2-1 | TRBD2 | TRBV29-1 | . | TGCAGCGTGAGACTAGCGGGAGGGGGCTCCTACAATGAGCAGTTCTTC | CSVRLAGGGSYNEQFF
TRBJ2-7 | TRBD1 | TRBV3-1/TRBV3-2 | once | TGTGCCAGCAGCCCGGACAGGGTCTACGAGCAGTACTTC | CASSPDRVYEQYF
TRBJ2-7 | . | TRBV11-2 | . | TGTGCCAGCAGCAAAGGGACAATCTACGAGCAGTACTTC | CASSKGTIYEQYF
TRBJ1-5 | . | TRBV2 | . | TGTGCCAGCAGTAAGACATATAGCAATCAGCCCCAGCATTTT | CASSKTYSNQPQHF
TRBJ2-4 | . | TRBV9 | . | TGTGCCAGCAGCCCCCGCGGAGCCAAAAACATTCAGTACTTC | CASSPRGAKNIQYF
TRBJ1-2 | TRBD1 | TRBV3-1/TRBV3-2 | . | TGTGCCAGCAGCCCCCTAGGGACAGACCACTATGGCTACACCTTC | CASSPLGTDHYGYTF
TRBJ2-3 | TRBD1 | TRBV18 | . | TGTGCCACCCACCTGGACAGGGGATGGACAGATACGCAGTATTTT | CATHLDRGWTDTQYF
TRBJ2-2 | . | TRBV6-5 | few | TGTGCCAGCAGAAGCCCAGGGAACACCGGGGAGCTGTTTTTT | CASRSPGNTGELFF
TRBJ2-1 | . | TRBV18 | . | TGTGCCAGCTCACGGGGAGGCGGACAGTTCTTC | CASSRGGGQFF
TRBJ1-5 | . | TRBV7-9 | once | TGTGCCAGCAGCTTCGACGGCAGGGAATCAAGCAATCAGCCCCAGCATTTT | CASSFDGRESSNQPQHF
TRBJ1-4 | TRBD1 | TRBV2 | . | TGTGCCAGCAGTGAGACAGGGGGGAATGAAAAACTGTTTTTT | CASSETGGNEKLFF
TRBJ2-7 | TRBD2 | TRBV19 | . | TGTGCCATAGAAATGGCTAGCGGGTTCTCCTACGAGCAGTACTTC | CAIEMASGFSYEQYF